The 31 T cell receptor beta chains listed next were all sequenced from one sample in a study of identifying expanded T cells in peripheral blood. The method was immunoSEQ multiplex PCR; TCRdb's version includes in-frame clones alone and lacks a portion of them. The table has around 85,000 clones, more than 75% seen once. Sequencing used blood. The receptors come from a person aged 18 to 75 in good health.

V gene TRBV18 combines with J gene TRBJ2-2; D is perhaps TRBD1 (5 bases). CDR1 is KGHSH and CDR2 is LQKENI in the germline V gene. V was trimmed by 2 bases and J by 0 bases, leaving 10 bases between them. The CDR3 sequence is 16 residues long. For the CDR3, the DNA is TGTGCCAGCTCACCAGATGGCAGGGCGAACACCGGGGAGCTGTTTTTT. Its protein product is CASSPDGRANTGELFF. The full variable domain, with the rest looked up from reference TRBV18 and TRBJ2-2, is NAGVMQNPRHLVRRRGQEARLRCSPMKGHSHVYWYRQLPEEGLKFMVYLQKENIIDESGMPKERFSAEFPKEGPSILRIQQVVRGDSAAYFCASSPDGRANTGELFFGEGSRLTVL.

The chain employs TRBV6-6 and TRBJ1-5; D is possibly TRBD1 (5 bases). Germline V gives CDR1 MNHNY, CDR2 SVGAGI (reference sequence). The V end lost 2 bases, the J end lost 6 bases, and 11 bases lay between the germline ends. This CDR3 spans 14 amino acids. The CDR3 sequence: CASSYTLGGQPQHF. The CDR3 nucleotides are TGTGCCAGCAGTTACACGCTTGGGGGTCAGCCCCAGCATTTT.

The V and J genes are TRBV28 and TRBJ2-5, with D tentatively TRBD1 or TRBD2 (5 bases each). The CDR3 loop spans 13 amino acids. Trimming stripped 4 bases from V and 1 base from J, with 7 bases between. Germline V lookup: CDR1 MDHEN, CDR2 SYDVKM. In nucleotides, the CDR3 is TGTGCCAGCAGTTCCGGGGCCCAAGAGACCCAGTACTTC. As protein: CASSSGAQETQYF.

Here the CDR3 DNA reads TGTGCCAGCAGCTTGAAACAGGGTATTGAAGCTTTCTTT. It is translated as CASSLKQGIEAFF. V is TRBV5-6 and J is TRBJ1-1, with TRBD1 as a possible D gene (6 bases). The V and J ends lost 1 base and 7 bases respectively, with 11 bases between them. CDR1 is SGHDT and CDR2 is YYEEEE in the germline V gene. The CDR3 runs to 13 residues.

V and J are TRBV9 and TRBJ2-3; tentative D call: TRBD2 (6 bases). Deletions cut 4 bases from V and 3 bases from J, with 21 bases between. This CDR3 has 17 residues. The germline gives CDR1 SGDLS, CDR2 YYNGEE. CDR3 DNA: TGTGCCAGCAGCTTCCGGTTTGGGGGGTACGCTACAGATACGCAGTATTTT. Translating gives CASSFRFGGYATDTQYF.

Note on this clone: The same CDR3 can be traced to other DNA sequences in this sample. This chain joins TRBV9 and TRBJ2-5; 16 bases match TRBD2. V was clipped by 3 bases and J by 5 bases; unmatched bases: 4. CDR3 length equals 16 residues. Per the germline V gene, CDR1 is SGDLS and CDR2 is YYNGEE. CDR3 DNA sequence: TGTGCCAGCAGCGCTGGGACTAGCGGGGGGGCGGAGACCCAGTACTTC. Protein: CASSAGTSGGAETQYF.

This clone was counted a few times. V and J are TRBV7-8 and TRBJ2-7, with 11 positions matching TRBD1. The length of the CDR3 is 18 residues. The junction had 18 bases not matched to a gene; V was cut back by 2 bases and J by 9 bases. Germline-derived CDR1 and CDR2 are SGHVS and FQNEAQ. The CDR3 is CASSLLIIPGQGATGQYF. Here the CDR3 DNA reads TGTGCCAGCAGCTTATTAATCATTCCAGGACAGGGGGCGACCGGGCAGTACTTC.

The chain couples TRBV4-3 to TRBJ2-1; 15 bases align to TRBD2. Germline assignment: CDR1 LGHNA and CDR2 YSLEER. The CDR3 totals 16 residues. Unmatched junction bases numbered 8, after V lost 4 bases and J lost 10 bases. The CDR3 sequence: CASSLGLAGGLQEQFF. CDR3 nucleotides: TGCGCCAGCAGCCTCGGACTAGCGGGGGGGCTTCAAGAGCAGTTCTTC.

This clone was seen only once. The V gene is TRBV4-3, the J gene TRBJ2-1, with D maybe TRBD2 (5 bases). Germline loops: CDR1 LGHNA, CDR2 YSLEER. V gave up 0 bases and J gave up 10 bases, with 13 bases separating them. The CDR3 runs 14 residues. The CDR3 DNA reads as TGCGCCAGCAGCCAAGATCGGCGGGTCGGGGAGCAGTTCTTC. Residues: CASSQDRRVGEQFF.

The chain's CDR3 is CASSTAGFSGNTIYF. The CDR3 DNA sequence: TGTGCCAGCAGTACCGCAGGGTTCTCTGGAAACACCATATATTTT. The rearrangement uses TRBV7-2 and TRBJ1-3, with TRBD1 as a possible D gene (5 bases). This CDR3 has 15 amino acids. Looked up from germline, CDR1 is SGHTA and CDR2 is FQGNSA. Deletions cut 6 bases from V and 0 bases from J, with 12 bases between.

The chain uses TRBV10-2 and TRBJ2-1; 12 bases line up with TRBD2. CDR3 size: 15 residues. Germline lookup yields CDR1 WSHSY and CDR2 SAAADI. J gave up 4 bases and V 5 bases, and 3 bases lay outside the gene matches. The CDR3 spells CASSWTSGEYNEQFF. CDR3 DNA: TGCGCCAGCAGTTGGACTAGCGGGGAGTACAATGAGCAGTTCTTC.

The J gene is TRBJ2-7, the V gene TRBV5-5; D might be TRBD1 (5 bases). The V and J ends lost 3 bases and 5 bases respectively, with 21 bases between them. CDR1 and CDR2 from the germline V gene are SGHKS and YYEKEE (reference sequence). This CDR3 spans 16 amino acids. The CDR3: CASSSYPGQGFDEQYF. CDR3 DNA sequence: TGTGCCAGCAGCTCCTACCCCGGCCAGGGCTTCGACGAGCAGTACTTC.

The gene calls are TRBV6-5 and TRBJ1-2, with no clear D. The V end lost 0 bases, the J end lost 2 bases, and 10 bases lay between the germline ends. CDR3 size: 15 residues. In germline, CDR1 is MNHEY, CDR2 SVGAGI. CDR3: CASSYSGGRNYGYTF. CDR3 bases: TGTGCCAGCAGTTACTCGGGCGGACGGAACTATGGCTACACCTTC.

This clone was detected once. This chain links TRBV12-5 with TRBJ1-1; tentative D call: TRBD1 (5 bases). The CDR3 covers 18 residues. CDR1 LGHNT and CDR2 FRNRAP come from the germline V gene. V was trimmed by 5 bases and J by 11 bases, leaving 33 bases between them. CDR3 protein: CASGVRSRLREGNEWAFF. The CDR3 DNA reads as TGTGCTAGTGGTGTCAGAAGCCGTTTGAGGGAGGGGAATGAGTGGGCTTTCTTT.

The table lists this clone with a few counts. The chain has TRBV6-6 and TRBJ2-7; D uncertain. This CDR3 spans 13 amino acids. V was cut by 5 bases and J by 0 bases, with 8 bases left in between. In germline, CDR1 is MNHNY, CDR2 SVGAGI (reference sequence). The chain's CDR3 is CASSAENSYEQYF. For the CDR3, the DNA is TGTGCCAGCAGTGCAGAGAACTCCTACGAGCAGTACTTC.

This rearrangement joins TRBV29-1 to TRBJ2-3; TRBD2 matches at 9 bases. After removal of 3 bases from V and 8 bases from J, the junction contained 12 bases not matched to a gene. In germline, CDR1 is SQVTM, CDR2 ANQGSEA. The CDR3 loop spans 15 amino acids. The CDR3 is CSVEISGGSPRTQYF. CDR3 in DNA: TGCAGCGTTGAGATTAGCGGGGGCTCCCCCCGTACGCAGTATTTT.

The chain is built from TRBV5-1 and TRBJ2-1; the D is unclear. V lost 0 bases to trimming and J lost 5 bases, with 9 bases between them. Germline values: CDR1 SGHRS, CDR2 YFSETQ. The length of the CDR3 is 14 residues. The CDR3 nucleotides read TGCGCCAGCAGCTTGGGCCTAGAGGACAATGAGCAGTTCTTC. Translation: CASSLGLEDNEQFF.

This chain links TRBV10-1 with TRBJ2-3, with TRBD2 matching over 11 bases. CDR3 length equals 15 residues. Per the germline V gene, CDR1 is WNHNN and CDR2 is SYGVQD (reference sequence). V dropped 6 bases and J dropped 1; count of bases not matched to a gene: 3. The CDR3 is CASSPTSGGTDTQYF. The CDR3 DNA reads TGCGCCAGCAGCCCGACTAGCGGGGGCACAGATACGCAGTATTTT.

The gene calls are TRBV7-9 and TRBJ2-5; D is perhaps TRBD1 or TRBD2 (5 bases each). This CDR3 has 13 amino acids. Germline values: CDR1 SEHNR, CDR2 FQNEAQ (reference sequence). V was trimmed by 2 bases and J by 13 bases, leaving 17 bases between them. CDR3 nucleotide sequence: TGTGCCAGCAGCTTAATTGGGGGTCCGGCGTCGTACTTC. Encoded protein: CASSLIGGPASYF.

V and J are TRBV14 and TRBJ1-2; D perhaps matches TRBD1 (6 bases). Trimming took off 1 base at V and 4 bases at J, with 13 bases between the two ends. Germline V gene lookup returns CDR1 SGHDN and CDR2 FVKESK. The CDR3 runs to 15 residues. The CDR3 loop reads CASSQVIADSYGYTF. Here the CDR3 DNA reads TGTGCCAGCAGCCAAGTTATCGCGGACAGCTATGGCTACACCTTC.

The V gene is TRBV5-4, the J gene TRBJ1-3; D gene ambiguous. V was shortened by 1 base and J by 3 bases, with 11 bases between the two germline ends. Germline CDR1 and CDR2: SGHNT and YYREEE (reference sequence). The CDR3 consists of 15 residues. This chain's CDR3 is CASSLMSSYGNTIYF. DNA of the CDR3: TGTGCCAGCAGCTTGATGTCCAGTTATGGAAACACCATATATTTT.

V and J are TRBV7-8 and TRBJ2-5; either TRBD1 or TRBD2 may supply D (5 bases each). V lost 1 base and J lost 9, with 12 bases in between. Germline-derived CDR1 and CDR2 are SGHVS and FQNEAQ. This CDR3 is built from 13 residues. CDR3 amino acids: CASSLDDLGAQYF. As DNA, the CDR3 is TGTGCCAGCAGCTTAGACGATCTGGGGGCCCAGTACTTC.

The rearrangement uses TRBV18 and TRBJ2-3; D is perhaps TRBD1 (5 bases). Per the germline V gene, CDR1 is KGHSH and CDR2 is LQKENI. CDR3 length equals 15 residues. The V end lost 2 bases, the J end lost 0 bases, and 9 bases lay between the germline ends. The CDR3 sequence: CASSPETASTDTQYF. DNA for the CDR3: TGTGCCAGCTCACCAGAGACAGCAAGCACAGATACGCAGTATTTT.

This sequence joins TRBV28 and TRBJ2-5; TRBD1 might be the D (6 bases). The germline V gene has CDR1 MDHEN and CDR2 SYDVKM. This CDR3 has 14 residues. V lost 3 bases and J lost 2, with 10 bases in between. The CDR3 sequence is CASSFGDRQETQYF. The CDR3 DNA is TGTGCCAGCAGTTTTGGAGACAGGCAAGAGACCCAGTACTTC.

With respect to this clone: One end of the junction does not line up with germline, which may come from a read error. The chain links TRBV6-5 to TRBJ1-2; 7 nucleotides agree with TRBD1. The CDR3 runs 14 residues. The germline CDR1 and CDR2 sequences are MNHEY and SVGAGI. Here the CDR3 reads CASSRDRVDLSPRF. For the CDR3, the DNA is TGTGCCAGCAGTCGCGACAGGGTGGATCTTTCTCCCCGGTTC.

In its sample, this clone was seen once. The junction does not match germline at one end; this may be a read error. The chain links TRBV4-3 to TRBJ2-2; 7 bases line up with TRBD2. Germline CDR1 reads LGHNA; CDR2 reads YSLEER. The CDR3 extends over 18 amino acids. The CDR3 DNA follows: TGCGCCAGCAGCCAAGAACGAGCGGGGCTTTCCGGGGACCGGGGAGCTGTTTTT. Residues: CASSQERAGLSGDRGAVF.

This sequence joins TRBV10-2 and TRBJ1-1; 8 positions agree with TRBD1. Trimming took 3 bases from V and 5 from J; bases not matched to a gene: 8. CDR3 length: 15 residues. Germline assignment: CDR1 WSHSY and CDR2 SAAADI. CDR3 sequence (DNA): TGCGCCAGCAGTGATCCAGGGGGCGTGAGGACTGAAGCTTTCTTT. This sequence encodes CASSDPGGVRTEAFF.

The chain has TRBV7-2 and TRBJ1-1; the D is unclear. The CDR3 loop spans 18 amino acids. Trimming cost V 2 bases and J 5 bases, with 24 bases left between them. In germline, CDR1 is SGHTA, CDR2 FQGNSA. CDR3 sequence (DNA): TGTGCCAGCAGCTTATCTATTCGCGAGGCCAGCCCGGGGACTGAAGCTTTCTTT. Translating gives CASSLSIREASPGTEAFF.

V usage is TRBV7-2 and J usage is TRBJ1-5; TRBD1 might be the D (5 bases). This CDR3 is 14 amino acids long. With 3 bases removed from V and 5 bases from J, the gap between germline ends came to 11 bases. Germline V gives CDR1 SGHTA, CDR2 FQGNSA. DNA for the CDR3: TGTGCCAGCAGCTTTATACCCAGGGATCAGCCCCAGCATTTT. Encoded protein: CASSFIPRDQPQHF.

The V call is TRBV6-1, the J call TRBJ2-2, with D possibly being TRBD1 (6 bases). CDR1 MNHNS and CDR2 SASEGT come from the germline V gene. V was trimmed by 3 bases and J by 5 bases, leaving 22 bases between them. CDR3 length: 18 residues. The CDR3 is CASSDYTGLQGETGELFF. CDR3 in DNA: TGTGCCAGCAGTGATTATACAGGGTTGCAGGGTGAAACCGGGGAGCTGTTTTTT.

This chain connects TRBV7-8 to TRBJ1-2; TRBD1 matches at 11 bases. Germline CDR1 SGHVS, CDR2 FQNEAQ. V shed 4 bases and J 8 bases; nucleotides not matched to a gene: 6. The CDR3 loop spans 14 amino acids. Here the CDR3 DNA reads TGTGCCAGCAGCTCGGACAGGGGGCACCGCGGCTACACCTTC. Encoded protein: CASSSDRGHRGYTF.